This T cell receptor (beta chain) was retrieved from a study of TIL therapy for anti-PD-1-resistant metastatic lung cancer. Looking at the study overall: Patients had a median age of about 55 years (range roughly 38-75).

This clone came up once. The antigen remains unidentified. Per the germline V gene, CDR1 is SNHLY and CDR2 is FYNNEI. This CDR3 is 14 amino acids long. The junction had 5 bases not matched to a gene; V was cut back by 4 bases and J by 4 bases. Study-wide results and caveats: Infused TIL clonotypes partially replaced the baseline blood repertoire, then decayed over months.

Sequencing used immunoSEQ v3. Profiling relied on immunoSEQ multiplex PCR, and the TCRdb table lists in-frame clones only, not all of them. The table lists about 60,000 clones, around 63% of them singletons. Time point: pre-treatment sample, taken before nivolumab and TIL therapy. This sample comprised blood, obtained at baseline. J is TRBJ2-7 and V is TRBV2, with 9 bases fitting TRBD1. This TCR was recovered from a person aged 25-85 years with non-small cell lung cancer. CDR3 protein: CASSVGTGIYEQYF. The CDR3 DNA sequence: TGTGCCAGCAGTGTTGGGACAGGGATATACGAGCAGTACTTC.